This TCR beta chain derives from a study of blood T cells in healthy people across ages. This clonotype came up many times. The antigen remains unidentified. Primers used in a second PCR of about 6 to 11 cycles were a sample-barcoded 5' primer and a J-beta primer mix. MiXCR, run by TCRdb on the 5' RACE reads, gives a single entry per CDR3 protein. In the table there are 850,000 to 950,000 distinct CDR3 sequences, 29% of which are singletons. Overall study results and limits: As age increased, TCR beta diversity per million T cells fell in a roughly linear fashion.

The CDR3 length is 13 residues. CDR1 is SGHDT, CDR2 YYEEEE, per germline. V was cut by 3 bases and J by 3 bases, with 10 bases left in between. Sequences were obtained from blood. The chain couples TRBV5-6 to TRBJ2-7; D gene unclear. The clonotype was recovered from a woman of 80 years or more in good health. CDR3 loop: CASSSGPDYEQYF. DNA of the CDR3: TGTGCCAGCAGCTCCGGACCCGACTACGAGCAGTACTTC.